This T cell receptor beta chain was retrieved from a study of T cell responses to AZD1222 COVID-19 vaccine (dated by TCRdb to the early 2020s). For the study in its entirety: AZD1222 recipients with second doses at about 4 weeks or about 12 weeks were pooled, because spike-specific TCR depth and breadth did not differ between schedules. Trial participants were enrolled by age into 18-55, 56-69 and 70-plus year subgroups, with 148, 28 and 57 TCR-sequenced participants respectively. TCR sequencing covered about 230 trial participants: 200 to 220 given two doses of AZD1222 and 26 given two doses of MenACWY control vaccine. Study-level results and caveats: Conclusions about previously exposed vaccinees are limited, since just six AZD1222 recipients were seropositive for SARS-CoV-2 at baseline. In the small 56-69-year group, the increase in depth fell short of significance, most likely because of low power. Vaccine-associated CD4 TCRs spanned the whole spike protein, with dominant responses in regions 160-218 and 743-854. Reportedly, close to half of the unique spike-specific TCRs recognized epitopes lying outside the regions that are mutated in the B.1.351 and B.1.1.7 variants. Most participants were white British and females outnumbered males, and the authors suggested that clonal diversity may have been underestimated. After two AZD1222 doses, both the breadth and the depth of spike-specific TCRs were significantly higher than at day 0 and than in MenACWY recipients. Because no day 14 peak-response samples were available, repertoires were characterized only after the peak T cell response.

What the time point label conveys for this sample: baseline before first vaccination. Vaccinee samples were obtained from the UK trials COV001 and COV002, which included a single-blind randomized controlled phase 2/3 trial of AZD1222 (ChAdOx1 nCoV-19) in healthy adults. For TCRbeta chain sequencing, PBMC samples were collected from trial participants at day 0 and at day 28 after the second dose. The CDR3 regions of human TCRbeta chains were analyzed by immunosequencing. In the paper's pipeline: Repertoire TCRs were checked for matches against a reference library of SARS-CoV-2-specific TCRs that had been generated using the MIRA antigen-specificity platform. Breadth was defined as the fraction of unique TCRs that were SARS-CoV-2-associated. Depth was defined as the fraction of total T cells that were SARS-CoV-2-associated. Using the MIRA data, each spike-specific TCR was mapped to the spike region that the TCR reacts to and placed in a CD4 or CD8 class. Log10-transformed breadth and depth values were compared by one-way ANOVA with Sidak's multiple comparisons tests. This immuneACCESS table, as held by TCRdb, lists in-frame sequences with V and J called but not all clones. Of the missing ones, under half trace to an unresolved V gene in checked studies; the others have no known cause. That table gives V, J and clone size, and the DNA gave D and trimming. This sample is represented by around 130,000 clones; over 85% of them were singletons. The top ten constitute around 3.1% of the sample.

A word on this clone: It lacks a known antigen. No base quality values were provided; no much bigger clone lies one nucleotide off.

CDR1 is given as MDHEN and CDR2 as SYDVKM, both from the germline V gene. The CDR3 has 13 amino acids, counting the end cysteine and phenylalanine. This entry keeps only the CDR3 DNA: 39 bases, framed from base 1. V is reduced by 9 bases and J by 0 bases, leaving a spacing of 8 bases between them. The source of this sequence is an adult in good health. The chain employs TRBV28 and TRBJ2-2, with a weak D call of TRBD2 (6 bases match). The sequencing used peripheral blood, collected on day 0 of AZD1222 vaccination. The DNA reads TGTGCCAGTCTAGCGTCGAACACCGGGGAGCTGTTTTTT. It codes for CASLASNTGELFF. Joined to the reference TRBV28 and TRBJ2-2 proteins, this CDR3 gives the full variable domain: DVKVTQSSRYLVKRTGEKVFLECVQDMDHENMFWYRQDPGLGLRLIYFSYDVKMKEKGDIPEGYSVSREKKERFSLILESASTNQTSMYLCASLASNTGELFFGEGSRLTVL.